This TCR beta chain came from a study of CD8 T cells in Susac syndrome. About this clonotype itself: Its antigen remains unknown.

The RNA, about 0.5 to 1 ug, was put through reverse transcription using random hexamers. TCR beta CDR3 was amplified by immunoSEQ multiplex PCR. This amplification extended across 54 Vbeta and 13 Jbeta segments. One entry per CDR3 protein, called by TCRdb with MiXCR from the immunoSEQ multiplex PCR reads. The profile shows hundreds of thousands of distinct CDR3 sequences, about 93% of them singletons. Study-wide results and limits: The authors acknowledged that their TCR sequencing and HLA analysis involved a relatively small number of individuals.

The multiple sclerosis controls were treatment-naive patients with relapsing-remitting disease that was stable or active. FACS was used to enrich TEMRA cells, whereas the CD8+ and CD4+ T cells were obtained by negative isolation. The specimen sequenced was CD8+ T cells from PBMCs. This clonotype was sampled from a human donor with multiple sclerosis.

CDR3 in DNA: TGTGCCAGCAGCTTGGGGATGCGTGAGGATGCCTACAATGAGCAGTTCTTC. Its translation is CASSLGMREDAYNEQFF. This chain joins TRBV5-6 and TRBJ2-1; no clear D. The V gene's germline CDR1 is SGHDT and CDR2 YYEEEE. The CDR3 has 17 amino acids. The V gene lost 0 bases and the J gene lost 2 bases, with 15 bases spanning the gap.